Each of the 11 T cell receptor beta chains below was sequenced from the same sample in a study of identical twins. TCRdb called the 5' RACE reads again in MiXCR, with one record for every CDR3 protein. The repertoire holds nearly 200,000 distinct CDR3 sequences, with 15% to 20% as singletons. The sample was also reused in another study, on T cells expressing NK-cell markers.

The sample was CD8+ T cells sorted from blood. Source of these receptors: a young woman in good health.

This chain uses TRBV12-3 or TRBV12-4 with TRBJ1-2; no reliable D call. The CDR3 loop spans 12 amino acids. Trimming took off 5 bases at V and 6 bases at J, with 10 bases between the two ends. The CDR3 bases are TGTGCCAGCAGTACCGATGGGGATGGCTACACCTTC. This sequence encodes CASSTDGDGYTF.

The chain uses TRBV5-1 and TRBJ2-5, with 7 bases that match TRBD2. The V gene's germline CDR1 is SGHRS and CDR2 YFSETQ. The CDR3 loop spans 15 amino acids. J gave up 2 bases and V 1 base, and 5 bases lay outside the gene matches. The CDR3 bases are TGCGCCAGCAGCTTGCAGGGACTATCACAAGAGACCCAGTACTTC. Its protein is CASSLQGLSQETQYF.

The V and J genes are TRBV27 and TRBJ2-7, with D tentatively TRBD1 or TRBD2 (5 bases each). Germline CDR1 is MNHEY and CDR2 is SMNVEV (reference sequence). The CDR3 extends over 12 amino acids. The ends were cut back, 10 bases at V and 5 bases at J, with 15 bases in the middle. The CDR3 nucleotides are TGTGCCACCCTTGGTGGGGGTGACGAGCAGTACTTC. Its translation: CATLGGGDEQYF.

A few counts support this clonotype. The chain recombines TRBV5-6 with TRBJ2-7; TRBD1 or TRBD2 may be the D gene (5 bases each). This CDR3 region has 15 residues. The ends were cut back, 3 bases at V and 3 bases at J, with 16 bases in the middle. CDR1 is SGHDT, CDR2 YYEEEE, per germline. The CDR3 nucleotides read TGTGCCAGCAGCTCCGGGACCTCAAGGTACTACGAGCAGTACTTC. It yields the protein CASSSGTSRYYEQYF.

DNA of the CDR3: TGTGCCAGCAGCCCGACCCAACCAACCAATGGCTATGGCTACACCTTC. Encoded protein: CASSPTQPTNGYGYTF. The chain employs TRBV6-1 and TRBJ1-2; D is uncertain. The germline V gene has CDR1 MNHNS and CDR2 SASEGT. The V gene lost 6 bases and the J gene lost 4 bases, with 21 bases spanning the gap. The CDR3 contains 16 residues.

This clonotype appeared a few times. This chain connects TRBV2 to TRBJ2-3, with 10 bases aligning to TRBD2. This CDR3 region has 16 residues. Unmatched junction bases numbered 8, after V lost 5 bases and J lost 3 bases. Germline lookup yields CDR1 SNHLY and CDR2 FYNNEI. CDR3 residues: CASSRRAGGITDTQYF. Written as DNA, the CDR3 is TGTGCCAGCAGTCGCCGAGCGGGGGGGATTACAGATACGCAGTATTTT.

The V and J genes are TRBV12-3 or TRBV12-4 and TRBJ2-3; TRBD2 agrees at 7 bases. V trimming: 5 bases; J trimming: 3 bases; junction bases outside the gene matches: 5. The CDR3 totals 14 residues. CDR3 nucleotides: TGTGCCAGCAGTCTTGGGACTACTACAGATACGCAGTATTTT. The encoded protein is CASSLGTTTDTQYF.

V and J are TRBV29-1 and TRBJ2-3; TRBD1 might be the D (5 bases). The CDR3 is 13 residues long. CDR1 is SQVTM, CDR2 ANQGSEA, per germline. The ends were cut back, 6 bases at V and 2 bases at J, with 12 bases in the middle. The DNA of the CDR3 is TGCAGCGTGAAACAGGTACTCACAGATACGCAGTATTTT. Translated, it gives CSVKQVLTDTQYF.

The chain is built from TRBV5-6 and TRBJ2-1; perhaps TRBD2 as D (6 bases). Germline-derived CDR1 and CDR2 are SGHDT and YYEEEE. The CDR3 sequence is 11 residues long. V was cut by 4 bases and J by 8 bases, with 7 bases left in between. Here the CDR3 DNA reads TGTGCCAGCAGCGCGGGACATGAGCAGTTCTTC. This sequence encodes CASSAGHEQFF.

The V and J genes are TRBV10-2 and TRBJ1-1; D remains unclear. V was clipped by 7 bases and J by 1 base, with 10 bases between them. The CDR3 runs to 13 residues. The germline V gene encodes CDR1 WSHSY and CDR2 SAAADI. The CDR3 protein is CASTTARNTEAFF. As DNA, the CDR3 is TGCGCCAGCACAACAGCCAGGAACACTGAAGCTTTCTTT.

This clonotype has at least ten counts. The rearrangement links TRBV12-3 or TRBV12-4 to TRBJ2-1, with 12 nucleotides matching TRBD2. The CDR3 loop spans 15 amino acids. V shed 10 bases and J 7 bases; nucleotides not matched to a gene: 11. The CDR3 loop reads CATRLAGGPRNEQFF. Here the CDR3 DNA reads TGTGCCACCCGCCTAGCGGGAGGGCCGCGGAATGAGCAGTTCTTC.